These T cell receptor beta chains were read from a single sample in a study of CD8 T cells in ankylosing spondylitis. TCRdb re-derived calls from the 5' RACE reads in MiXCR, one entry per CDR3 protein. The sample records about 160,000 distinct CDR3 sequences, around 18% being singletons. The sequencing sample was made of blood, either unsorted or a sorted T cell fraction (not recorded which). These TCRs come from a male donor with ankylosing spondylitis or in good health (not recorded which). Each CDR3 is given with its conserved first and last residue. D genes are given only for firm matches. Some rows have no size entry. The others give once, few or many, or a class for an expanded clone.

abundance	v_gene	d_gene	j_gene	CDR3nt	CDR3aa
few	TRBV12-3/TRBV12-4	-	TRBJ2-7	TGTGCCAGCAGTTTTAGGGCGGTCGGGGGAAACTACGAGCAGTACTTC	CASSFRAVGGNYEQYF
-	TRBV29-1	-	TRBJ1-5	TGCAGCGTTGAATTCGGTGGACAGCCCCAGCATTTT	CSVEFGGQPQHF
-	TRBV7-1	TRBD2	TRBJ2-3	TGTGCCAGCAGCTCACAGGTCGGACTAGCGGGAGGGGATACGCAGTATTTT	CASSSQVGLAGGDTQYF
many	TRBV20-1	-	TRBJ2-2	TGCAGTGCTATCCCGGTGGACACCGGGGAGCTGTTTTTT	CSAIPVDTGELFF
many	TRBV24-1	-	TRBJ2-1	TGTGCCACCAGTGACCCTACCGACAATGAGCAGTTCTTC	CATSDPTDNEQFF
many	TRBV20-1	TRBD2	TRBJ2-3	TGCAGTACCCTAAAGCGGGAGCCGCTGGTCACAGATACGCAGTATTTT	CSTLKREPLVTDTQYF
few	TRBV28	-	TRBJ1-5	TGTGCCAGCAGTTTAGTCGAGGGTAATCAGCCCCAGCATTTT	CASSLVEGNQPQHF
few	TRBV12-2	-	TRBJ1-1	TGTGCAAGTCGCTTAAGAGAGACTGAAGCTTTCTTT	CASRLRETEAFF
-	TRBV7-2	TRBD2	TRBJ2-5	TGTGCCAGCAGCTTAGGCCGCGCTGTGGGGGGGGAGACCCAGTACTTC	CASSLGRAVGGETQYF
many	TRBV12-3/TRBV12-4	-	TRBJ2-7	TGTGCCAGCAGTTCACTCGGGACACCCGAGCAGTACTTC	CASSSLGTPEQYF
once	TRBV7-3	-	TRBJ2-1	TGTGCCAGCAGCTCCTCGGGGGCCCCCTACAATGAGCAGTTCTTC	CASSSSGAPYNEQFF
many	TRBV30	-	TRBJ1-4	TGTGCCTGGGCCGGGACAACTAATGAAAAACTGTTTTTT	CAWAGTTNEKLFF
few	TRBV29-1	-	TRBJ2-7	TGCAGCGTTCTCGGCGTTCCAGACTACGAGCAGTACTTC	CSVLGVPDYEQYF
few	TRBV18	TRBD2	TRBJ2-7	TGTGCCAGCTCACCGAGAGTAGCGGGAGCAAGCGAGCAGTACTTC	CASSPRVAGASEQYF
many	TRBV9	TRBD2	TRBJ2-7	TGTGCCAGCAGCGTCAACGTAGCGGGGGAACCCTACGAGCAGTACTTC	CASSVNVAGEPYEQYF
many	TRBV7-9	-	TRBJ1-6	TGTGCCAGCAGCAAGAGCGTGGCGAACTATAATTCACCCCTCCACTTT	CASSKSVANYNSPLHF
many	TRBV5-6	TRBD1	TRBJ2-7	TGTGCCAGCAGCCGGAGGGCGGGACAGGGAGCCTACGAGCAGTACTTC	CASSRRAGQGAYEQYF
many	TRBV20-1	TRBD1	TRBJ2-7	TGCAGTGCTACGGACAGGGCTGACTTGAACTTC	CSATDRADLNF
-	TRBV2	-	TRBJ2-2	TGTGCCAGCAGTATGGAGGGAGATATTACTGGGGAGCTGTTTTTT	CASSMEGDITGELFF
many	TRBV6-5	TRBD2	TRBJ2-7	TGTGCCAGCAGTTACTCCGGGACTAGCGGCTCCTACGAGCAGTACTTC	CASSYSGTSGSYEQYF
many	TRBV5-1	-	TRBJ2-1	TGCGCCAGCAGCTTAGGAGGGAGCCCCCGGAATGAGCAGTTCTTC	CASSLGGSPRNEQFF
once	TRBV27	TRBD1	TRBJ2-7	TGTGCCAGCAGTCGTGGGGTGGGGACAGTGACCTACGAGCAGTACTTC	CASSRGVGTVTYEQYF
-	TRBV7-8	-	TRBJ2-2	TGTGCCAGCACCCCGGTCGTCGGGGAGCTGTTTTTT	CASTPVVGELFF
many	TRBV18	-	TRBJ2-1	TGTGCCAGCTCACCCCTCAATGAGCAGTTCTTC	CASSPLNEQFF
-	TRBV5-1	-	TRBJ2-1	TGCGCCAGCAGCTTGGTCGTTGGAGAGGTTGAGCAGTTCTTC	CASSLVVGEVEQFF
many	TRBV5-1	-	TRBJ1-1	TGCGCCAGCAGCTTACCCCGGGACACACTGAACACTGAAGCTTTCTTT	CASSLPRDTLNTEAFF
few	TRBV12-3/TRBV12-4	-	TRBJ2-5	TGTGCCAGCGGGGACACTGCCCAGTACTTC	CASGDTAQYF
few	TRBV10-3	-	TRBJ2-1	TGTGCCATCAGTTTGAGTGCCAACAATGAGCAGTTCTTC	CAISLSANNEQFF
-	TRBV5-1	-	TRBJ2-7	TGCGCCAGCAGCCCCGGACAGAAAGTAGTCTCCGAGCAGTACTTC	CASSPGQKVVSEQYF
-	TRBV6-6	TRBD2	TRBJ2-1	TGTGCCAGCATCAAAGACCCCAGACTAGCGTCTTCCTACAATGAGCAGTTCTTC	CASIKDPRLASSYNEQFF
many	TRBV11-2	TRBD1	TRBJ1-1	TGTGCCAGCAGCTTATCCCCAGGGGGCACTGAAGCTTTCTTT	CASSLSPGGTEAFF
-	TRBV28	TRBD1	TRBJ2-5	TGTGCCAGCAGTTACCCCGGACAGGGGAGTCAAGAGACCCAGTACTTC	CASSYPGQGSQETQYF
few	TRBV12-3/TRBV12-4	TRBD1	TRBJ1-6	TGTGCCAGCAGTCGACAGGGCGATAATTCACCCCTCCACTTT	CASSRQGDNSPLHF
-	TRBV29-1	TRBD2	TRBJ2-2	TGCAGCGTTGGGGGGGCTAGCGGGAGTTCCGGGGAGCTGTTTTTT	CSVGGASGSSGELFF
many	TRBV20-1	-	TRBJ1-1	TGCAGTGCTCCCCCCCAATCCGAAGCTTTCTTT	CSAPPQSEAFF
many	TRBV5-1	-	TRBJ2-1	TGCGCCAGCAGCCGCCCTCTGAGGCACAATGAGCAGTTCTTC	CASSRPLRHNEQFF
-	TRBV19	-	TRBJ1-2	TGTGCCAGTAGTAGTCGGGACATCGGCTATGGCTACACCTTC	CASSSRDIGYGYTF
few	TRBV5-1	TRBD2	TRBJ2-7	TGCGCCAGCAGGGCTGGACTAGCGGGAGTGTTCGAGCAGTACTTC	CASRAGLAGVFEQYF
many	TRBV20-1	TRBD2	TRBJ2-1	TGCAGTGCTAGAGATGGAGAGAAAGGACTAGCGGGAGGCAATGAGCAGTTCTTC	CSARDGEKGLAGGNEQFF
-	TRBV20-1	TRBD2	TRBJ2-2	TGCAGTGCCTTTGGACTAGCGGGTTACACCGGGGAGCTGTTTTTT	CSAFGLAGYTGELFF
-	TRBV5-4	-	TRBJ2-1	TGTGCCAGCAGCTTAGAAGAATTGAATGAGCAGTTCTTC	CASSLEELNEQFF
few	TRBV7-8	-	TRBJ2-1	TGTGCCAGCACCCCGATTAATGAGCAGTTCTTC	CASTPINEQFF
few	TRBV28	-	TRBJ2-3	TGTGCCAGCAGTCTAACTAGCCCAGATACGCAGTATTTT	CASSLTSPDTQYF
-	TRBV5-1	-	TRBJ2-5	TGCGCCAGCAGCTTCGCCGGGACAAAAGAGACCCAGTACTTC	CASSFAGTKETQYF
-	TRBV2	TRBD1	TRBJ2-7	TGTGCCAGCAGTGAATGGGACAGGGGGCCGGGGCAGTACTTC	CASSEWDRGPGQYF
-	TRBV5-1	-	TRBJ2-7	TGCGCCAGCAGCTTGGAGGCGGGACATATTACCTACGAGCAGTACTTC	CASSLEAGHITYEQYF
few	TRBV5-1	-	TRBJ1-2	TGCGCCAGCAGAGGTATATATGGCTACACCTTC	CASRGIYGYTF
many	TRBV5-5	-	TRBJ1-5	TGTGCCAGCAGCTTGGGACCAGGTATATATCAGCCCCAGCATTTT	CASSLGPGIYQPQHF
medium-sized	TRBV29-1	-	TRBJ1-6	TGCAGCGTTGTATCGGGCTTTGGCTCACCCCTCCACTTT	CSVVSGFGSPLHF
many	TRBV5-1	-	TRBJ2-7	TGCGCCAGCAGCTTTGGGACAAATCGGAACGAGCAGTACTTC	CASSFGTNRNEQYF
many	TRBV5-1	-	TRBJ1-2	TGCGCCAGCAGCACCCGGGTCTACTATGGCTACACCTTC	CASSTRVYYGYTF
few	TRBV11-1	-	TRBJ1-1	TGTGCCAGCAGCACGGGACCTATGGGGGCTGAAGCTTTCTTT	CASSTGPMGAEAFF
few	TRBV21-1	-	TRBJ1-1	TGTGCCAGCAGCAATCCCCTGGGGGGGTTTGTAACTGAAGCTTTCTTT	CASSNPLGGFVTEAFF
few	TRBV19	-	TRBJ2-3	TGTGCCAGTAGTATCGCTAGCACAGATACGCAGTATTTT	CASSIASTDTQYF